The source of this TCR beta chain is a study of regulatory T cells in long-lasting Graves disease. Arm-PCR of CDR3 regions with iRepertoire HTBI primers generated TCR beta libraries. Each CDR3 protein is one row after TCRdb ran MiXCR on the multiplex PCR reads. Counted here are roughly 700,000 distinct CDR3 sequences, around 30% occurring once; the ten biggest clones make up under 50%. Time point indicated: persistent/refractory GD, antithyroid drugs over 5 years with positive TRAb. Researchers made the TCR library from RNA that was extracted from PBMCs. The sample in question was peripheral blood mononuclear cells (PBMCs), obtained when the disease was refractory, from a patient treated with antithyroid drugs. This clonotype was obtained from a female donor with Graves disease.

The DNA for the CDR3 is TGCGCCAGCAGCCCGCAGTCCTCCCCCTACTATGGCTACACCTTC. Translated: CASSPQSSPYYGYTF. The gene calls are TRBV4-1 and TRBJ1-2, with no clear D. Germline CDR1 reads MGHRA; CDR2 reads YSYEKL. The CDR3 length is 15 residues. V was cut by 4 bases and J by 3 bases, with 15 bases left in between.